This is a list of T cell receptor beta chains from one sample in a study of cytomegalovirus exposure and HLA in healthy donors. The repertoire was sequenced with immunoSEQ multiplex PCR; TCRdb's copy has only in-frame clones and lacks some. The sample carries about 130,000 clones, roughly 85% recorded once. The sequenced material came from PBMCs. The receptor set was obtained from a woman aged 35 to 49 in good health and CMV-seropositive. Both conserved end residues are part of each CDR3. A D gene is named only where the DNA matches it firmly. The size of a clone is reported for some rows only, either as once, few or many, or as a class for expanded clones.

V	D	size	J	DNA	CDR3
TRBV27	.	.	TRBJ1-6	TGTGCCAGCAGTTTGCGACAAGGGGCAAATAATTCACCCCTCCACTTT	CASSLRQGANNSPLHF
TRBV5-4	TRBD2	.	TRBJ2-5	TGTGCCAGCAGCCCCCGGGAGGGCCAAGAGACCCAGTACTTC	CASSPREGQETQYF
TRBV30	.	.	TRBJ2-4	TGTGCCTGGGACGATGGGGGCGGAAACATTCAGTACTTC	CAWDDGGGNIQYF
TRBV6-1	TRBD2	once	TRBJ2-5	TGTGCCAGCAGTGACACGGGACTAGCGGGGACCCAGTACTTC	CASSDTGLAGTQYF
TRBV4-1	TRBD2	few	TRBJ2-3	TGCGCCAGCAGCCAGCCGGGACTAGCGGTCACAGATACGCAGTATTTT	CASSQPGLAVTDTQYF
TRBV25-1	.	.	TRBJ2-3	TGTGCCAGCAGAGTTGCGGGCACAGATACGCAGTATTTT	CASRVAGTDTQYF
TRBV6-1	.	.	TRBJ1-2	TGTGCCAGCAGTGAAGGGACTATCCGTAGGGGTGGCTACATCTTC	CASSEGTIRRGGYIF
TRBV9	TRBD2	.	TRBJ2-2	TGTGCCAGCAGCGTTTATGACGGCGGGAGGGCCGAATCCGGGGAGCTGTTTTTT	CASSVYDGGRAESGELFF
TRBV9	TRBD1	.	TRBJ2-1	TGTGCCAGCAGCCCCGACAGGGGTGAGCAGTTCTTC	CASSPDRGEQFF
TRBV29-1	TRBD1	.	TRBJ2-3	TGCAGCGTTACTGGACAGGGGACAGATACGCAGTATTTT	CSVTGQGTDTQYF
TRBV30	.	.	TRBJ2-1	TGTGCCTGGGGGGACTGGAGCTCCTACAATGAGCAGTTCTTC	CAWGDWSSYNEQFF
TRBV5-1	TRBD1	.	TRBJ1-2	TGCGCCAGCAGCTCCAGTCCCAACAGGGGGGACGGGGGCTACACCTTC	CASSSSPNRGDGGYTF
TRBV10-3	.	once	TRBJ2-3	TGTGCCATCAGTGAATTATCTACTACGCAGTATTTT	CAISELSTTQYF
TRBV6-5	.	.	TRBJ1-1	TGTGCCAGCAGTTTATTCCGACAGGCTGAAGCTTTCTTT	CASSLFRQAEAFF
TRBV30	.	.	TRBJ2-5	TGTGCCTGGGAAGACCACCCGGGGGATCTCGGGGAGACCCAGTACTTC	CAWEDHPGDLGETQYF
TRBV5-1	TRBD2	.	TRBJ2-7	TGCGCCAGCAGGGATAGCGGGAGGGCCTGGGACGAGCAGTACTTC	CASRDSGRAWDEQYF
TRBV18	.	.	TRBJ1-2	TGTGCCAGCTCACCACAAACAGCCAGCAGGAAAGGCTACACCTTC	CASSPQTASRKGYTF
TRBV9	.	.	TRBJ2-5	TGTGCCAGCAGCGTATCTACAGCCCAAGAGACCCAGTACTTC	CASSVSTAQETQYF
TRBV27	TRBD2	.	TRBJ2-6	TGTGCCAGTAAAACCCGCATAGCGGGAGGGGCCAACGTCCTGACTTTC	CASKTRIAGGANVLTF
TRBV7-2	.	few	TRBJ2-7	TGTGCCAGCAGCCTACTTAGCGGCTCCCACTACGAGCAGTACTTC	CASSLLSGSHYEQYF
TRBV7-9	.	.	TRBJ2-1	TGTGCCAGCAGCTTAGTTTGGCAGGATGAGCAGTTCTTC	CASSLVWQDEQFF
TRBV15	.	.	TRBJ2-7	TGTGCCACCAGCAAGTATTTAGCGGCTACCTACGAGCAGTACTTC	CATSKYLAATYEQYF
TRBV6-5	TRBD1	.	TRBJ2-7	TGTGCCAGCAGTTACTCGGCAGGGGGTCTCTACGAGCAGTACTTC	CASSYSAGGLYEQYF
TRBV27	.	few	TRBJ1-5	TGTGCCAGCAGTTTCAGAAGCAATCAGCCCCAGCATTTT	CASSFRSNQPQHF
TRBV10-3	TRBD1	.	TRBJ1-2	TGTGCCAGCAGTTACATCCGGACAGGGGGCGGCTATGGCTACACCTTC	CASSYIRTGGGYGYTF
TRBV7-2	TRBD2	.	TRBJ2-3	TGTGCCAGCAGCTTAAAAGGAGTGACTAGCGGGAGGGCTTCAGATACGCAGTATTTT	CASSLKGVTSGRASDTQYF
TRBV9	.	.	TRBJ2-1	TGTGCCAGCAGCGTCGCACTAATAAGCTCCTACAATGAGCAGTTCTTC	CASSVALISSYNEQFF
TRBV14	.	.	TRBJ2-5	TGTGCCAGCAGCCAAGATCCCGTCGGCCGGTTCGCGGGAAGGTGGGAGACCCAGTACTTC	CASSQDPVGRFAGRWETQYF
TRBV6-6	TRBD1	.	TRBJ1-1	TGTGCCAGCAGCCAAGACAGGGGCGGAGCTTTCTTT	CASSQDRGGAFF
TRBV19	TRBD2	few	TRBJ2-1	TGTGCCAGTGGGAGCGGGATAATTAATGAGCAGTTCTTC	CASGSGIINEQFF
TRBV7-3	.	.	TRBJ1-2	TGTGCCAGCAGCCCTGAGGGCACACGGATACGTAACTATGGCTACACCTTC	CASSPEGTRIRNYGYTF
TRBV29-1	.	.	TRBJ1-1	TGCAGCGTTGAAGGCCAGGCAGGGAACACTGAAGCTTTCTTT	CSVEGQAGNTEAFF
TRBV19	.	.	TRBJ2-7	TGTGCCAGTAGTAGCGACACGGCCTACGAGCAGTACTTC	CASSSDTAYEQYF
TRBV10-1	TRBD1	.	TRBJ2-7	TGCGCCAGCAGTGAGCGGACAGGCTCCTACGAGCAGTACTTC	CASSERTGSYEQYF
TRBV5-6	TRBD1	.	TRBJ2-3	TGTGCCAGCAACAGACAGGGGTCAGGGACAGATACGCAGTATTTT	CASNRQGSGTDTQYF
TRBV11-3	TRBD2	once	TRBJ2-5	TGTGCCAGCAGCCGGACTAGCGGGAGGGCCGGGGAGACCCAGTACTTC	CASSRTSGRAGETQYF
TRBV4-1	.	.	TRBJ2-1	TGCGCCAGCAGCCAAGAGGGGGCAGGGGTATATGAGCAGTTCTTC	CASSQEGAGVYEQFF
TRBV7-2	.	few	TRBJ1-1	TGTGCCAGCAGCTCCGGACAGAGGAACACTGAAGCTTTCTTT	CASSSGQRNTEAFF
TRBV6-5	TRBD2	.	TRBJ2-3	TGTGCCAGCAGTTACTGGGGAGGGCGGGGGACAGATACGCAGTATTTT	CASSYWGGRGTDTQYF
TRBV5-4	TRBD2	.	TRBJ2-1	TGTGCCAGCAGCCCCGGGACTAGCGGGAGTTACAATGAGCAGTTCTTC	CASSPGTSGSYNEQFF
TRBV6-5	TRBD2	.	TRBJ2-5	TGTGCCAGCAGCCACGGGGGGGGAGCCGGCCAGACCCAGTACTTC	CASSHGGGAGQTQYF
TRBV27	.	.	TRBJ2-7	TGTGCCAGCAGATTAACAGAGAACTACGAGCAGTACTTC	CASRLTENYEQYF